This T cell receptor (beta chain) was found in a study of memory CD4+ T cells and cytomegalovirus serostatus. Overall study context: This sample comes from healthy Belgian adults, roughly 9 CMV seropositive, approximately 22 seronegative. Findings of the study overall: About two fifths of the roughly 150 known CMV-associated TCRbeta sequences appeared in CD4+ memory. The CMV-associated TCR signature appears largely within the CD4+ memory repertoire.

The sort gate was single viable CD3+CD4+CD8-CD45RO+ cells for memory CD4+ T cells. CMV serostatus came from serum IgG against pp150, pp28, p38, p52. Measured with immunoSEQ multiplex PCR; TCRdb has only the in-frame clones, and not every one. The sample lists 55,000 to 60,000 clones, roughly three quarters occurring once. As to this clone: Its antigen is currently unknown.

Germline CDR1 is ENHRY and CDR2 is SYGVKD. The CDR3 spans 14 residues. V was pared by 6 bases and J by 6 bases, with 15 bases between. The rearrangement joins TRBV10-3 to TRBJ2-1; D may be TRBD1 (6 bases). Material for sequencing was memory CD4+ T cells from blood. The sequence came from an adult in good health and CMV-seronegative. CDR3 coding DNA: TGTGCCATCAGGGACTCCACACAGGGCAATGAGCAGTTCTTC. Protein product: CAIRDSTQGNEQFF.